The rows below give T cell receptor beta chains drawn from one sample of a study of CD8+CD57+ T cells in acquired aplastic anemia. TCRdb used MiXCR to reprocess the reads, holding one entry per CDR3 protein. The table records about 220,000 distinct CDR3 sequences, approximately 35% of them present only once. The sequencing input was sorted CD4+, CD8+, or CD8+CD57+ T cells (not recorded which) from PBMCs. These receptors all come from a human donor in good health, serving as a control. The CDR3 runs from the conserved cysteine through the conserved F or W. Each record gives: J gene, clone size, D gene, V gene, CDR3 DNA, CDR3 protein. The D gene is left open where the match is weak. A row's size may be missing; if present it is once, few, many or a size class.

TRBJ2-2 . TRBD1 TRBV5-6 TGTGCCAGCAGCACACCGACAGGGTGGGTCACCGGGGAGCTGTTTTTT CASSTPTGWVTGELFF
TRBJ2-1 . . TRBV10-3 TGTGCCAGCAGCCTACAGGGTGTCGGAGGCACCTACAATGAGCAGTTCTTC CASSLQGVGGTYNEQFF
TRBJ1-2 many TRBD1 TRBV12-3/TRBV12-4 TGTGCCAGCAGTCCGACAGGGTCCCATGGCTACACCTTC CASSPTGSHGYTF
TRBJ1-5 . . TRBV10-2 TGCGCCAGCAGAGGCATGGGGACGAATCAGCCCCAGCATTTT CASRGMGTNQPQHF
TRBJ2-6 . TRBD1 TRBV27 TGTGCCAGCAGTCGATGGGACAGAGGTGGCTCTGGGGCCAACGTCCTGACTTTC CASSRWDRGGSGANVLTF
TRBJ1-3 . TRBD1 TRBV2 TGTGCCGACCGGGACAGTAGAAACACCATATATTTT CADRDSRNTIYF
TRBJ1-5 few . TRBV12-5 TGTGCTAGTGGCCACTCCCTAAATCAGCCCCAGCATTTT CASGHSLNQPQHF
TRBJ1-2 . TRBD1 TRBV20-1 TGCAGTGCTAGAGATCATCGTCTGGACAGGCTTCAGACCTCTAACTATGGCTACACCTTC CSARDHRLDRLQTSNYGYTF
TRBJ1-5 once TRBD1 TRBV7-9 TGTGCCAGCAGTGAATCAGGGGGCTATCAGCCCCAGCATTTT CASSESGGYQPQHF
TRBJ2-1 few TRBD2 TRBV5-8 TGTGCCAGCACGACTAGCGGGAGTGCCAATGAGCAGTTCTTC CASTTSGSANEQFF
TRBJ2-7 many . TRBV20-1 TGCAGTGCCCGGATGGGAGGCTCCTACGAGCAGTACTTC CSARMGGSYEQYF
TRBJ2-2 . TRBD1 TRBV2 TGTGCCAGCACCTTGAGGAGGACAGGCGACACCGGGGAGCTGTTTTTT CASTLRRTGDTGELFF
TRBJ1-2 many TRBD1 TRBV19 TGTGCCAGTAGTCCGGCTGACAGGGTGGGGAATGGCTACACCTTC CASSPADRVGNGYTF
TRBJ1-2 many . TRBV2 TGTGCCAGCAGTGCGGGACGGATCTATGGCTACACCTTC CASSAGRIYGYTF
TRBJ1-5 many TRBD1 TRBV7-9 TGTGCCAGCAGCTTAAACACAGGGGCGCCCCAGCATTTT CASSLNTGAPQHF
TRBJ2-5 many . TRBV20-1 TGCAGTGCTAGAGATATAAGTGAGACCCAGTACTTC CSARDISETQYF
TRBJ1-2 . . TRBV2 TGTGCCAGCAGTGACGGGGGGCGCGAGGGCTACACCTTC CASSDGGREGYTF
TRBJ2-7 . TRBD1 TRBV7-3 TGTGCCAGCAGCTTAAGGCGAACAGGGGCCCACGAGCAGTACTTC CASSLRRTGAHEQYF
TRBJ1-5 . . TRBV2 TGTGCCAGCAGTAGAGGGGGGCTACTCAATCAGCCCCAGCATTTT CASSRGGLLNQPQHF
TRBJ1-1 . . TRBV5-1 TGCGCCAGCAGCTTCACAGGGCCGAACACTGAAGCTTTCTTT CASSFTGPNTEAFF
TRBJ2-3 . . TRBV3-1 TGTGCCAGCAGCCAAGATCGCACAGATACGCAGTATTTT CASSQDRTDTQYF
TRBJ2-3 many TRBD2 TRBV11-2 TGTGCCAGCAGCTTACGTGCTACTAGCGAACTTAGCACAGATACGCAGTATTTT CASSLRATSELSTDTQYF
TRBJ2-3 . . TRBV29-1 TGCAGCGTGACCGGGGAGGATACGCAGTATTTT CSVTGEDTQYF
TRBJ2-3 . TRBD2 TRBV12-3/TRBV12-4 TGTGCCAGCAGTTTCCGGACTAGCGGGAGGCCAGATACGCAGTATTTT CASSFRTSGRPDTQYF
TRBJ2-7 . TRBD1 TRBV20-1 TGCAGTGCCAGCTCACCTATTGGGACAGGGGTCTACGAGCAGTACTTC CSASSPIGTGVYEQYF
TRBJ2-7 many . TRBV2 TGTGCCAGCAGAGCCGTTTTGGCCGAGCAGTACTTC CASRAVLAEQYF
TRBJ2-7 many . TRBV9 TGTGCCAGCAGCGTAGTTAGACATTCCTACGAGCAGTACTTC CASSVVRHSYEQYF